This T cell receptor (beta chain) was retrieved from a study of monozygotic twins with inflammatory bowel disease. Study observations and caveats: The inverse Simpson measure of TCRbeta diversity was lower in IBD patients than in healthy co-twins. The study supported no single strong signal or clonotype linked to IBD.

Details on this clonotype: What it binds is not known.

Roughly 3,500 ng of total RNA went into each TCR library. Amplification used two nested PCRs: 15 to 20 cycles, then 9 cycles, on TCRalpha/TCRbeta cDNA. One entry per CDR3 protein, without DNA, is what TCRdb gives after re-calling the 5' RACE reads. This repertoire includes tens of thousands of distinct CDR3 sequences. This TCR came from a human donor with ulcerative colitis or Crohn's disease, or a healthy co-twin of an affected twin (not recorded which). The specimen was blood.

The CDR3 reads CAISESRKTGVGYTF. V is TRBV10-3 and J is TRBJ1-2; TCRdb's D gene call, TRBD1, goes unchecked for lack of DNA. Germline V gene sequence: CDR1 ENHRY, CDR2 SYGVKD. The CDR3 extends over 15 amino acids.